A single sample gave rise to the 9 T cell receptor beta chains below, sequenced in a study of T cell changes during pregnancy in multiple sclerosis. This table comes from immunoSEQ multiplex PCR, and its TCRdb copy is limited to in-frame clones, with some not included. The sample holds about 71,000 clones, over 85% seen once. The sample in question was peripheral blood, obtained in the third trimester of pregnancy. The receptor source for this set is a female donor with multiple sclerosis, enrolled in a pregnancy study.

This clone was counted a single time. The V and J genes are TRBV2 and TRBJ1-1; 9 nucleotides align to TRBD1. CDR1 and CDR2 (germline): SNHLY, FYNNEI. The CDR3 runs to 14 residues. The trim removed 7 bases at V and 2 bases at J, leaving 5 bases unmatched. CDR3 DNA sequence: TGTGCCAGCATGAGGGACAGGGTAAACACTGAAGCTTTCTTT. Protein sequence: CASMRDRVNTEAFF.

The chain employs TRBV28 and TRBJ2-5; TRBD1 might be the D (6 bases). Germline V CDR1 and CDR2: MDHEN, SYDVKM. V lost 4 bases and J lost 5, with 17 bases in between. This CDR3 has 15 residues. The CDR3 here is CASSSEGVSRETQYF. The CDR3 DNA reads as TGTGCCAGCAGTTCAGAGGGGGTTAGCAGGGAGACCCAGTACTTC.

The genes are TRBV2 and TRBJ1-1; D might be TRBD1 (6 bases). Germline V gene lookup returns CDR1 SNHLY and CDR2 FYNNEI. Trimming removed 7 bases at V and 4 bases at J, with 13 bases between. This CDR3 is 13 amino acids long. CDR3 sequence (DNA): TGTGCCAGCATCGGGGGGCGGGGCACTGAAGCTTTCTTT. It is translated as CASIGGRGTEAFF.

In its sample, this clone was seen once. V is TRBV7-2 and J is TRBJ2-7, with 12 bases matching TRBD2. This CDR3 region has 14 residues. J gave up 7 bases and V 5 bases, and 6 bases lay outside the gene matches. Germline V lookup: CDR1 SGHTA, CDR2 FQGNSA. This CDR3 is CASSTGLAGREQYF. The CDR3 DNA reads TGTGCCAGCAGCACCGGACTAGCGGGAAGAGAGCAGTACTTC. Full variable domain (rest looked up from reference TRBV7-2 and TRBJ2-7): GAGVSQSPSNKVTEKGKDVELRCDPISGHTALYWYRQSLGQGLEFLIYFQGNSAPDKSGLPSDRFSAERTGGSVSTLTIQRTQQEDSAVYLCASSTGLAGREQYFGPGTRLTVT.

A note on this clone: Other DNA sequences within the sample encode an identical CDR3. The rearrangement links TRBV14 to TRBJ2-7, with 7 bases identical to TRBD2. The junction had 5 bases not matched to a gene; V was cut back by 0 bases and J by 3 bases. The V gene's germline CDR1 is SGHDN and CDR2 FVKESK. This CDR3 spans 15 amino acids. The CDR3 here is CASSQDMSGGYEQYF. The CDR3 DNA sequence: TGTGCCAGCAGCCAAGATATGTCGGGAGGCTACGAGCAGTACTTC.

The genes are TRBV6-6 and TRBJ1-1, with TRBD1 identical over 10 bases. The ends lost 8 bases at V and 5 bases at J; junction bases unmatched: 8. Germline values: CDR1 MNHNY, CDR2 SVGAGI (reference sequence). This CDR3 comprises 14 residues. CDR3 loop: CASRPRTGGTEAFF. In nucleotides, the CDR3 is TGTGCCAGCCGTCCGCGGACAGGGGGTACTGAAGCTTTCTTT.

J is TRBJ1-2 and V is TRBV5-6; a possible D gene is TRBD1 (5 bases). The CDR3 is 13 amino acids. V lost 4 bases, J lost 6 bases, and 13 bases lay in between. Germline values: CDR1 SGHDT, CDR2 YYEEEE. CDR3 in DNA: TGTGCCAGCAGCCCCGGGGGACCCGATGGCTACACCTTC. It codes for CASSPGGPDGYTF.

The chain recombines TRBV28 with TRBJ2-7; perhaps TRBD1 as D (6 bases). The CDR3 is made up of 15 amino acids. Per the germline V gene, CDR1 is MDHEN and CDR2 is SYDVKM. The V gene lost 7 bases and the J gene lost 4 bases, with 20 bases spanning the gap. CDR3 protein: CASTLNLGQPYEQYF. CDR3 bases: TGTGCCAGCACCCTCAACCTAGGACAGCCGTACGAGCAGTACTTC.

This rearrangement joins TRBV28 to TRBJ2-5, with 7 bases aligning to TRBD2. V trimming: 5 bases; J trimming: 2 bases; junction bases outside the gene matches: 5. The CDR3 contains 14 residues. Germline V gives CDR1 MDHEN, CDR2 SYDVKM. The CDR3 DNA follows: TGTGCCAGCAGTCTCGGGGGGAAGCAAGAGACCCAGTACTTC. It specifies CASSLGGKQETQYF.